The 30 T cell receptor beta chains below all came from one sample that was sequenced in a study of identical twins. TCRdb reanalysed the 5' RACE reads using MiXCR and keeps one entry per CDR3 protein. The repertoire holds about 490,000 distinct CDR3 sequences, roughly 15% seen once, with about 0.4% in the top ten. These sequences were also reported in another study, on yellow fever vaccine responses in identical twins.

What was sequenced was CD4+ T cells sorted from blood. The receptors originated from a woman aged 18-29 years in good health.

The chain couples TRBV4-2 to TRBJ2-7, with 7 bases matching TRBD1. There are 13 residues in the CDR3. Germline-derived CDR1 and CDR2 are LGHNA and YNFKEQ. The junction had 5 bases not matched to a gene; V was cut back by 2 bases and J by 7 bases. The CDR3 here is CASSQPQGLEQYF. CDR3 DNA: TGTGCCAGCAGCCAACCACAGGGGCTTGAGCAGTACTTC.

The chain carries TRBV12-3 or TRBV12-4 and TRBJ2-5; 8 nucleotides agree with TRBD2. CDR3 length: 14 residues. Trimming at V came to 3 bases and at J to 5 bases, leaving 5 bases not matched to a gene. The CDR3 loop is CASSLSGSIETQYF. CDR3 nucleotides: TGTGCCAGCAGTTTGAGCGGGAGTATCGAGACCCAGTACTTC.

The CDR3 DNA reads as TGTGCAACCGGGCAGGGGTCGAGAGTATTTGAAAAACTGTTTTTT. Its translation is CATGQGSRVFEKLFF. The V and J genes are TRBV15 and TRBJ1-4; a weak D match, TRBD1 (6 bases). Germline V gene data show CDR1 as LNHNV and CDR2 as YYDKDF (reference sequence). This CDR3 is 15 amino acids long. The full variable domain, completed using reference TRBV15 and TRBJ1-4, is DAMVIQNPRYQVTQFGKPVTLSCSQTLNHNVMYWYQQKSSQAPKLLFHYYDKDFNNEADTPDNFQSRRPNTSFCFLDIRSPGLGDTAMYLCATGQGSRVFEKLFFGSGTQLSVL.

This clonotype was seen more than once but under ten times. The gene calls are TRBV3-1 and TRBJ2-2; D uncertain. From germline, CDR1 is LGHDT and CDR2 YNNKEL (reference sequence). V was pared by 4 bases and J by 2 bases, with 11 bases between. The CDR3 loop spans 15 amino acids. The CDR3, as DNA: TGTGCCAGCAGCCCCACCTACAGCAACACCGGGGAGCTGTTTTTT. It codes for CASSPTYSNTGELFF.

This clonotype was recorded only once. V gene TRBV2 combines with J gene TRBJ1-1; no firm D call. Trimming stripped 4 bases from V and 2 bases from J, with 8 bases between. Germline-derived CDR1 and CDR2 are SNHLY and FYNNEI. The CDR3 has 13 residues. CDR3 loop: CASSAGVNTEAFF. In DNA form, the CDR3 reads TGTGCCAGCAGTGCCGGGGTTAACACTGAAGCTTTCTTT.

The chain recombines TRBV5-4 with TRBJ2-3, with unresolved D. The germline V and J ends were trimmed by 1 base and 0 bases, with 9 bases remaining between them. Germline loops: CDR1 SGHNT, CDR2 YYREEE (reference sequence). The CDR3 consists of 15 residues. Written as DNA, the CDR3 is TGTGCCAGCAGCTTGATCGCGACTAGCACAGATACGCAGTATTTT. As protein: CASSLIATSTDTQYF.

This chain links TRBV9 with TRBJ2-7, with 9 bases identical to TRBD1. The length of the CDR3 is 18 residues. Germline V gene data show CDR1 as SGDLS and CDR2 as YYNGEE. The V gene end was trimmed by 0 bases and the J gene end by 3 bases; junction bases not matched to a gene: 13. For the CDR3, the DNA is TGTGCCAGCAGCGTAGGCGGGACCCTGGGGGACAGGGACTACGAGCAGTACTTC. It translates to CASSVGGTLGDRDYEQYF.

For the CDR3, the DNA is TGTGCCAGCGGGTGGGTAGCGGGGAGTGAGCAGTTCTTC. Its protein product is CASGWVAGSEQFF. The genes are TRBV12-3 or TRBV12-4 and TRBJ2-1, with TRBD2 identical over 8 bases. J lost 9 bases, V lost 8 bases, and 9 bases had no gene match. The CDR3 loop spans 13 amino acids.

The V gene is TRBV12-3 or TRBV12-4, the J gene TRBJ1-6; D gene unclear. The CDR3 loop spans 14 amino acids. The ends were cut back, 5 bases at V and 10 bases at J, with 15 bases in the middle. The CDR3 nucleotides are TGTGCCAGCAGTGGTGGACCAGGACGATCACCCCTCCACTTT. Translated: CASSGGPGRSPLHF.

This clonotype was seen only once. The chain uses TRBV20-1 and TRBJ2-4, with a tentative D call TRBD2 (5 bases). Trimming removed 3 bases at V and 2 bases at J, with 8 bases between. CDR1 DFQATT and CDR2 SNEGSKA come from the germline V gene (reference sequence). This CDR3 contains 13 residues. CDR3 sequence (DNA): TGCAGTGCTAGCGGGATAACCAAAAACATTCAGTACTTC. It is translated as CSASGITKNIQYF.

This clonotype was observed at least ten times. This sequence joins TRBV5-1 and TRBJ1-1, with 7 positions matching TRBD1. Germline CDR1 reads SGHRS; CDR2 reads YFSETQ. Germline trimming cut 0 bases from V and 7 bases from J; bases unmatched to any gene: 0. CDR3 length: 12 amino acids. The CDR3 is CASSLGTGEAFF. CDR3 in DNA: TGCGCCAGCAGCTTGGGGACAGGTGAAGCTTTCTTT.

The sample holds a few counts of this clonotype. V gene TRBV29-1 combines with J gene TRBJ2-7; 12 nucleotides align to TRBD1. CDR3 length: 14 residues. The trim removed 7 bases at V and 7 bases at J, leaving 11 bases unmatched. CDR1 is SQVTM and CDR2 is ANQGSEA in the germline V gene. The CDR3: CSGSSGTGGNEQYF. CDR3 coding DNA: TGCAGCGGAAGTTCCGGGACAGGGGGCAATGAGCAGTACTTC.

This clonotype has a handful of counts. This rearrangement joins TRBV11-2 to TRBJ1-1; D gene ambiguous. This CDR3 spans 12 amino acids. Germline V gene sequence: CDR1 SGHAT, CDR2 FQNNGV. V lost 1 base to trimming and J lost 6 bases, with 6 bases between them. DNA of the CDR3: TGTGCCAGCAGCTTAGGCTGGGCTGAAGCTTTCTTT. Translation: CASSLGWAEAFF.

This clonotype has a handful of counts. The chain uses TRBV20-1 and TRBJ2-3; TRBD2 agrees at 11 bases. This CDR3 has 15 amino acids. The germline V gene encodes CDR1 DFQATT and CDR2 SNEGSKA (reference sequence). The V gene end was trimmed by 3 bases and the J gene end by 0 bases; junction bases not matched to a gene: 2. The chain's CDR3 is CSARTSGTSTDTQYF. As DNA, the CDR3 is TGCAGTGCTAGGACTAGCGGGACTAGCACAGATACGCAGTATTTT.

The J gene is TRBJ2-7, the V gene TRBV7-2, with D maybe TRBD2 (5 bases). This CDR3 spans 15 amino acids. Per the germline V gene, CDR1 is SGHTA and CDR2 is FQGNSA. Trimming stripped 5 bases from V and 0 bases from J, with 14 bases between. CDR3 in DNA: TGTGCCAGCAGCCCCCCGGGGTTCAGCTCCTACGAGCAGTACTTC. Translated, it gives CASSPPGFSSYEQYF.

The J gene is TRBJ2-3, the V gene TRBV10-1; 13 bases align to TRBD2. CDR1 and CDR2 (germline): WNHNN, SYGVQD (reference sequence). Unmatched junction bases numbered 1, after V lost 2 bases and J lost 5 bases. The CDR3 is 15 residues long. For the CDR3, the DNA is TGCGCCAGCAGTGAGGGACTAGCGGGGGTAGATACGCAGTATTTT. This gives the protein CASSEGLAGVDTQYF.

This clonotype has ten or more counts. The chain recombines TRBV5-1 with TRBJ1-5, with unresolved D. The CDR3 runs 14 residues. V was pared by 4 bases and J by 4 bases, with 12 bases between. CDR1 is SGHRS, CDR2 YFSETQ, per germline. CDR3 in amino acids: CASSTDGKNQPQHF. The CDR3 region has the DNA TGCGCCAGCAGCACGGATGGGAAAAATCAGCCCCAGCATTTT.

The V and J genes are TRBV14 and TRBJ2-2, with 10 bases fitting TRBD2. CDR1 and CDR2 (germline): SGHDN, FVKESK. The CDR3 totals 18 residues. After removal of 4 bases from V and 3 bases from J, the junction contained 11 bases not matched to a gene. The CDR3: CASSLSSGLAGDTGELFF. The CDR3 region has the DNA TGTGCCAGCAGCCTAAGTAGTGGGCTAGCGGGAGACACCGGGGAGCTGTTTTTT.

The J gene is TRBJ2-3, the V gene TRBV29-1; no clear D gene. V lost 4 bases, J lost 5 bases, and 13 bases lay in between. The germline gives CDR1 SQVTM, CDR2 ANQGSEA. The CDR3 loop spans 13 amino acids. CDR3 nucleotide sequence: TGCAGCGTTGCTTCAGAGGTCTTAGATACGCAGTATTTT. It specifies CSVASEVLDTQYF.

A few counts support this clonotype. The genes are TRBV5-1 and TRBJ2-1; D call uncertain. The ends were cut back, 0 bases at V and 0 bases at J, with 10 bases in the middle. Germline CDR1 SGHRS, CDR2 YFSETQ. CDR3 length equals 16 residues. DNA for the CDR3: TGCGCCAGCAGCTTGGGCCACGCTAACTCCTACAATGAGCAGTTCTTC. Its protein product is CASSLGHANSYNEQFF.

The J gene is TRBJ2-3, the V gene TRBV12-3 or TRBV12-4, with D perhaps TRBD2 (7 bases). V gave up 7 bases and J gave up 5 bases, with 13 bases separating them. This CDR3 comprises 13 residues. The CDR3 loop is CASNREGVDTQYF. Here the CDR3 DNA reads TGTGCCAGCAACAGGGAGGGGGTAGATACGCAGTATTTT.

This clonotype was detected ten times or more. The chain couples TRBV12-3 or TRBV12-4 to TRBJ2-1; 13 nucleotides align to TRBD2. The J segment lost 1 base and the V segment lost 5 bases, leaving 14 bases of the junction unmatched. This CDR3 is built from 20 residues. This chain's CDR3 is CASSPGTSGIPLRSYNEQFF. CDR3 DNA: TGTGCCAGCAGTCCTGGGACTAGCGGGATTCCCCTGAGGTCCTACAATGAGCAGTTCTTC.

In this sample, this clonotype turned up a few times. CDR3 loop: CASSVANTGELFF. The CDR3 DNA reads as TGTGCCAGCAGTGTAGCGAACACCGGGGAGCTGTTTTTT. The chain has TRBV6-1 and TRBJ2-2; no reliable D call. The CDR3 is 13 residues long. V was clipped by 4 bases and J by 0 bases, with 3 bases between them. Germline V lookup: CDR1 MNHNS, CDR2 SASEGT.

This clonotype was counted a few times. The chain is built from TRBV9 and TRBJ1-1, with D possibly matching TRBD1 (6 bases). Germline-derived CDR1 and CDR2 are SGDLS and YYNGEE. Trimming shortened V by 3 bases and J by 1 base, and 13 bases separated the two germline ends. The CDR3 consists of 15 residues. The CDR3 DNA follows: TGTGCCAGCAGCGCTCGGGACAATGCGAACACTGAAGCTTTCTTT. Its protein is CASSARDNANTEAFF.

The chain has TRBV4-1 and TRBJ2-5; TRBD2 matches 8 bases. Germline loops: CDR1 MGHRA, CDR2 YSYEKL. V lost 0 bases, J lost 1 base, and 7 bases stayed unmatched. The CDR3 contains 17 residues. The CDR3 here is CASSQDLLAGTQETQYF. As DNA, the CDR3 is TGCGCCAGCAGCCAAGATTTATTAGCGGGGACCCAAGAGACCCAGTACTTC.

This clonotype was seen a few times. The chain is built from TRBV7-9 and TRBJ2-3; the D is unclear. Trimming shortened V by 3 bases and J by 0 bases, and 10 bases separated the two germline ends. Germline values: CDR1 SEHNR, CDR2 FQNEAQ (reference sequence). This CDR3 has 15 amino acids. The CDR3 coding sequence is TGTGCCAGCAGCTTTTGGCAATCTAGCACAGATACGCAGTATTTT. It yields the protein CASSFWQSSTDTQYF.

A few counts support this clonotype. CDR3 protein: CASSPQGARLEAFF. DNA of the CDR3: TGTGCCAGCAGCCCCCAGGGGGCGCGTCTTGAAGCTTTCTTT. The rearrangement uses TRBV6-1 and TRBJ1-1, with TRBD1 matching over 8 bases. Trimming at V came to 6 bases and at J to 7 bases, leaving 10 bases not matched to a gene. The CDR3 covers 14 residues. Germline lookup yields CDR1 MNHNS and CDR2 SASEGT.

This chain links TRBV2 with TRBJ2-1; 11 bases are a match to TRBD1. This CDR3 is built from 15 residues. Trimming took 5 bases from V and 1 from J; bases not matched to a gene: 1. Germline CDR1 is SNHLY and CDR2 is FYNNEI. In DNA, the CDR3 is TGTGCCAGCAGTTGGGACAGGGGGTCCTACAATGAGCAGTTCTTC. It specifies CASSWDRGSYNEQFF.

The CDR3 DNA follows: TGTGCCAGCAGTCCCTCGCGGGGGCAAAACAATGAGCAGTTCTTC. This encodes CASSPSRGQNNEQFF. The chain carries TRBV12-3 or TRBV12-4 and TRBJ2-1; D may be TRBD2 (7 bases). CDR3 size: 15 residues. Trimming removed 5 bases at V and 5 bases at J, with 16 bases between.

This chain links TRBV7-6 with TRBJ2-5; the match to TRBD1 covers 7 bases. This CDR3 is 14 amino acids long. Germline V CDR1 and CDR2: SGHVS, FNYEAQ. With 6 bases clipped from V and 3 bases from J, the junction kept 7 bases outside the gene matches. The CDR3 DNA sequence: TGTGCCAGCAGAAAGACCGGGACAGAAGAGACCCAGTACTTC. It specifies CASRKTGTEETQYF. Looking up the rest from reference TRBV7-6 and TRBJ2-5 gives the full variable domain: GAGVSQSPRYKVTKRGQDVALRCDPISGHVSLYWYRQALGQGPEFLTYFNYEAQQDKSGLPNDRFSAERPEGSISTLTIQRTEQRDSAMYRCASRKTGTEETQYFGPGTRLLVL.